A single sample is the source of the 4 T cell receptor beta chains below, sequenced in a study of blood T cell repertoires in COVID-19 (dated by TCRdb to about 2020). The library was built by means of the immunoSEQ multiplex PCR assay. This immuneACCESS table, as held by TCRdb, lists in-frame sequences with V and J called but not all clones. Of the missing ones, under half trace to an unresolved V gene in checked studies; the others have no known cause. In all, the sample holds roughly 290,000 clones, and around nine tenths of those were seen once. The ten top clones hold about 6.8% of the sample. The sample consisted of peripheral blood. Every receptor here comes from a woman in her twenties or thirties with COVID-19, enrolled during active disease.

The chain uses TRBV7-2 and TRBJ1-4, with 7 bases fitting TRBD1. V gave up 5 bases and J gave up 2 bases; unmatched junction bases: 8. Germline assignment: CDR1 SGHTA and CDR2 FQGNSA. The CDR3 runs 16 residues. CDR3 nucleotides: TGTGCCAGCAGCCTTGTAGGGGGCCGGACTAATGAAAAACTGTTTTTT. Protein sequence: CASSLVGGRTNEKLFF.

This rearrangement joins TRBV5-1 to TRBJ2-1, with 7 nucleotides matching TRBD2. J gave up 2 bases and V 7 bases, and 6 bases lay outside the gene matches. The CDR3 loop spans 14 amino acids. The germline V gene encodes CDR1 SGHRS and CDR2 YFSETQ. Here the CDR3 reads CASGGDPTYNEQFF. CDR3 in DNA: TGCGCCAGCGGGGGGGACCCGACCTACAATGAGCAGTTCTTC.

V usage is TRBV7-3 and J usage is TRBJ1-1, with D hard to call. CDR1 SGHTA and CDR2 FQGTGA come from the germline V gene. V shed 5 bases and J shed 7 bases, with 11 bases lying between them. The CDR3 length is 12 residues. CDR3 amino acids: CASSPGVGEAFF. CDR3 bases: TGTGCCAGCAGCCCGGGAGTGGGTGAAGCTTTCTTT.

The V and J genes are TRBV18 and TRBJ1-1, with a tentative D call TRBD1 (5 bases). The CDR3 covers 14 residues. Trimming removed 2 bases from V and 0 bases from J, with 7 bases in between. CDR1 and CDR2 (germline): KGHSH, LQKENI. CDR3 protein: CASSPAGLNTEAFF. CDR3 nucleotide sequence: TGTGCCAGCTCACCAGCAGGGTTGAACACTGAAGCTTTCTTT.